This T cell receptor beta chain was recovered during a study of blood T cell repertoires in COVID-19. The overall study: Collection of acute and convalescent COVID-19 samples took place in the United States, Italy and Spain. PBMCs, B-cell-depleted T cells, or T cells were the source of the cDNA or gDNA that made up the material.

As handled by the study authors: Estimation of nucleated cell counts relied on the amplification of reference gene primers. The table came from immunoSEQ multiplex PCR; TCRdb's copy has only in-frame clones and leaves some out. That table furnishes V, J and clone size, whereas the DNA furnished D and trimming. Among 50,000 to 55,000 clones listed, roughly 86% were seen once. V shed 4 bases and J 8 bases; nucleotides not matched to a gene: 6. There are 15 residues in the CDR3. Germline values: CDR1 LGHNA, CDR2 YNFKEQ. The sequence derives from a woman of 80 years or more with acute or convalescent COVID-19. The sequencing sample was made of peripheral blood. The rearrangement uses TRBV4-2 and TRBJ2-1; 12 nucleotides agree with TRBD2. The CDR3 DNA sequence: TGTGCCAGCAGCCCCGGACTAGCGGGGTGGGATGAGCAGTTCTTC. Its protein is CASSPGLAGWDEQFF.